This passage covers 7 T cell receptor beta chains from one sample sequenced in a study of blood T cell repertoires in COVID-19. Clones were sequenced by immunoSEQ multiplex PCR, and TCRdb holds only the in-frame ones, with some missing. The repertoire holds about 300,000 clones, approximately 84% seen once, with roughly 4.5% in the top ten. Material: PBMCs or T cells enriched from blood (not recorded which). These receptors originate from a man aged 30 to 45 who had recovered from COVID-19.

The rearrangement joins TRBV5-1 to TRBJ2-3, with D possibly being TRBD1 (6 bases). The CDR3 runs to 16 residues. Germline-derived CDR1 and CDR2 are SGHRS and YFSETQ. V lost 0 bases, J lost 3 bases, and 14 bases lay in between. CDR3 sequence reads: CASSLEGGVRTDTQYF. The CDR3 bases are TGCGCCAGCAGCTTGGAAGGGGGAGTGAGGACAGATACGCAGTATTTT.

This chain links TRBV5-5 with TRBJ1-5, with 7 positions matching TRBD1. This CDR3 comprises 15 residues. J gave up 5 bases and V 3 bases, and 8 bases lay outside the gene matches. CDR1 is SGHKS and CDR2 is YYEKEE in the germline V gene (reference sequence). Written as DNA, the CDR3 is TGTGCCAGCAGCTCCCATGGAGGGGGCTATCAGCCCCAGCATTTT. Translating gives CASSSHGGGYQPQHF.

The CDR3 DNA follows: TGTGCCAGCAGCCCCGGACTAGCGGCAAATGAGCAGTTCTTC. Residues: CASSPGLAANEQFF. The rearrangement links TRBV3-1 (or the pseudogene TRBV3-2) to TRBJ2-1; 10 bases fit TRBD2. Germline loops: CDR1 LGHDT, CDR2 YNNKEL (reference sequence). Trimming cost V 4 bases and J 7 bases; bases outside gene matches: 4. The CDR3 consists of 14 residues.

This sequence joins TRBV7-6 and TRBJ2-1; D unresolved. CDR3 length: 10 residues. In germline, CDR1 is SGHVS, CDR2 FNYEAQ. Between the trimmed V and J ends, which lost 11 bases and 10 bases, there was a span of 12 bases. CDR3 loop: CARGDREQFF. DNA for the CDR3: TGTGCCCGCGGAGACCGAGAGCAGTTCTTC.

The chain has TRBV7-2 and TRBJ1-6, with D possibly matching TRBD1 (5 bases). V lost 0 bases, J lost 6 bases, and 9 bases lay in between. This CDR3 is built from 15 residues. CDR1 SGHTA and CDR2 FQGNSA come from the germline V gene. CDR3 loop: CASSLAPTVNSPLHF. CDR3 bases: TGTGCCAGCAGCTTAGCCCCGACAGTTAATTCACCCCTCCACTTT. The full variable domain, completed using reference TRBV7-2 and TRBJ1-6, is GAGVSQSPSNKVTEKGKDVELRCDPISGHTALYWYRQSLGQGLEFLIYFQGNSAPDKSGLPSDRFSAERTGGSVSTLTIQRTQQEDSAVYLCASSLAPTVNSPLHFGNGTRLTVT.

V usage is TRBV19 and J usage is TRBJ1-3; tentatively, D is TRBD1 (6 bases). In germline, CDR1 is LNHDA, CDR2 SQIVND (reference sequence). The CDR3 loop spans 16 amino acids. Trimming pared 10 bases from V and 0 bases from J, leaving 19 bases between. In DNA, the CDR3 is TGTGCCACCAGGCCCCTGGGGGCATCCTCTGGAAACACCATATATTTT. This codes for CATRPLGASSGNTIYF. Filled out from reference TRBV19 and TRBJ1-3, the complete variable domain reads DGGITQSPKYLFRKEGQNVTLSCEQNLNHDAMYWYRQDPGQGLRLIYYSQIVNDFQKGDIAEGYSVSREKKESFPLTVTSAQKNPTAFYLCATRPLGASSGNTIYFGEGSWLTVV.

The chain uses TRBV5-1 and TRBJ2-3; 9 bases fit TRBD1. CDR1 SGHRS and CDR2 YFSETQ come from the germline V gene. J lost 4 bases, V lost 4 bases, and 7 bases had no gene match. CDR3 length: 15 amino acids. The CDR3 nucleotides are TGCGCCAGCAGCCCAGGGACAGGGTTCCCAGATACGCAGTATTTT. Protein sequence: CASSPGTGFPDTQYF.